This TCR beta chain was found in a study of shared clonotypes between healthy human individuals. The length of the CDR3 is 16 residues. Looked up from germline, CDR1 is MGHRA and CDR2 is YSYEKL. J lost 2 bases, V lost 4 bases, and 4 bases had no gene match. Data came from immunoSEQ multiplex PCR; TCRdb stores just in-frame clones and leaves some out. This sample carries around 2.1 million clones, approximately 96% of them seen once, and the ten largest clones take around 0.13%. Healthy adults negative for HIV, lacking recent acute infections or vaccinations, served as donors. The source material was naive CD4+ T cells sorted from blood. Subset defined: CD45RA+ positively selected. This TCR derives from a man younger than 35 in good health. The rearrangement joins TRBV4-1 to TRBJ2-3; TRBD2 matches at 12 bases. The CDR3 nucleotides read TGCGCCAGCAGCCCTAGGACTAGCGGGACCACAGATACGCAGTATTTT. Its translation is CASSPRTSGTTDTQYF.